This T cell receptor beta chain is from a study of beta chain features in type 1 diabetes. As every portion of the isolated RNA was reverse transcribed, the sequencing read expressed TCRB transcripts. Libraries were prepared by immunoSEQ multiplex PCR; TCRdb keeps only in-frame clonotypes and omits some of them. The table has 140,000 to 150,000 clones, 10% to 15% seen once. Findings of the study overall: TCRB CDR3 length was moderately but significantly reduced in all four CD4+ subsets of Type 1 diabetes patients.

Note on this clone: Its antigen is unidentified.

Trimming stripped 0 bases from V and 0 bases from J, with 1 base between. Germline assignment: CDR1 GTSNPN and CDR2 SVGIG (reference sequence). The CDR3 extends over 12 amino acids. Sequenced material: central memory CD4+ T cells from blood. This sequence joins TRBV30 and TRBJ2-3; no firm D call. The clonotype comes from a man aged 18 to 30 with type 1 diabetes. For the CDR3, the DNA is TGTGCCTGGAGTGTAAGCACAGATACGCAGTATTTT. It specifies CAWSVSTDTQYF.